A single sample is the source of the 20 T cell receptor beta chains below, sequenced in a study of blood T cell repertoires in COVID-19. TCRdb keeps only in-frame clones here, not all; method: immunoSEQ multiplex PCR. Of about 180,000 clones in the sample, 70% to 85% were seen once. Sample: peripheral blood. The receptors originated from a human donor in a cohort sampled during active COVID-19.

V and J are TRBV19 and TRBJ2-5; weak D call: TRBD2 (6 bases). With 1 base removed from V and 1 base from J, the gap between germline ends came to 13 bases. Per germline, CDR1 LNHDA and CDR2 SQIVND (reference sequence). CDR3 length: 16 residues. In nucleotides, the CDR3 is TGTGCCAGTAGTATAGGGGGCGGGGACCCCCAAGAGACCCAGTACTTC. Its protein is CASSIGGGDPQETQYF.

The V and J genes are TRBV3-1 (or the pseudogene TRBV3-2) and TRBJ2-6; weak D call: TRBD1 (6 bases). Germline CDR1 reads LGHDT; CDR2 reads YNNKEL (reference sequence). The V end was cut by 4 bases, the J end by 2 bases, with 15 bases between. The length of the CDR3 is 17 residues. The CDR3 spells CASSPNKYRAGANVLTF. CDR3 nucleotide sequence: TGTGCCAGCAGCCCTAACAAGTACAGGGCTGGGGCCAACGTCCTGACTTTC.

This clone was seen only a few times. The CDR3 region has the DNA TGCGCCAGCAGCTCCGCCGGGACAGGAATCAATGAGCAGTTCTTC. Its protein is CASSSAGTGINEQFF. This chain uses TRBV5-1 with TRBJ2-1; 8 positions agree with TRBD1. The CDR3 loop spans 15 amino acids. Germline V lookup: CDR1 SGHRS, CDR2 YFSETQ. J gave up 6 bases and V 3 bases, and 8 bases lay outside the gene matches.

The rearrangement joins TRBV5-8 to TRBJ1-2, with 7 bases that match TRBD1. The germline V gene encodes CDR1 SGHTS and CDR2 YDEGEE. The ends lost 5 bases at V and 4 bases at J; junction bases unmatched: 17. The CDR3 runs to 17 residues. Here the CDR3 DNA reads TGTGCCAGCAGGGGGGCACAGGGGCAGCCCTTGAGCTATGGCTACACCTTC. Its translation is CASRGAQGQPLSYGYTF.

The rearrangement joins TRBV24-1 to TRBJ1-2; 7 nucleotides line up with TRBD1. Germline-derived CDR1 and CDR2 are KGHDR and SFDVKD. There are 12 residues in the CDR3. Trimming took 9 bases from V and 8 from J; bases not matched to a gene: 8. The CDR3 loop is CATGTVGRGYTF. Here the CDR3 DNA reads TGTGCCACCGGGACAGTCGGGCGAGGCTACACCTTC.

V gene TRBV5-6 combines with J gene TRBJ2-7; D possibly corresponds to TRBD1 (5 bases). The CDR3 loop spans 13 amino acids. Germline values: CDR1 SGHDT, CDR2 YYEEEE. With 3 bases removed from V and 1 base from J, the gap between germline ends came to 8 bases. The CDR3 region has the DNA TGTGCCAGCAGCTCGGACATTTCCTACGAGCAGTACTTC. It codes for CASSSDISYEQYF.

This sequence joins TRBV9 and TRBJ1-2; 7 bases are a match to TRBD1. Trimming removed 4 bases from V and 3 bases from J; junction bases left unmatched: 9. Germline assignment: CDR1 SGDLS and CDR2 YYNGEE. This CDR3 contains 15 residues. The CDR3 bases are TGTGCCAGCAGCCCCGGTGACAGGGCACACTATGGCTACACCTTC. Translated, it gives CASSPGDRAHYGYTF. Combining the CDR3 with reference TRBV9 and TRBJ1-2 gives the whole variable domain DSGVTQTPKHLITATGQRVTLRCSPRSGDLSVYWYQQSLDQGLQFLIQYYNGEERAKGNILERFSAQQFPDLHSELNLSSLELGDSALYFCASSPGDRAHYGYTFGSGTRLTVV.

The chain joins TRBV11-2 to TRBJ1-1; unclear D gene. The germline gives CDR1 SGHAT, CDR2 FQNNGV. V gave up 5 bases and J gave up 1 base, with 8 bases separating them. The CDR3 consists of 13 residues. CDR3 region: CASSPDWNTEAFF. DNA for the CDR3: TGTGCCAGCAGCCCGGACTGGAACACTGAAGCTTTCTTT.

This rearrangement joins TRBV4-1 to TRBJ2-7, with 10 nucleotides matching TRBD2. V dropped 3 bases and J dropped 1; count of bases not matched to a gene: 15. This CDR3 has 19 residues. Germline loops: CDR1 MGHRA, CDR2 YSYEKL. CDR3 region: CASSHDGGTSVTQSYEQYF. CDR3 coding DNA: TGCGCCAGCAGCCACGATGGTGGGACTAGCGTAACCCAATCCTACGAGCAGTACTTC.

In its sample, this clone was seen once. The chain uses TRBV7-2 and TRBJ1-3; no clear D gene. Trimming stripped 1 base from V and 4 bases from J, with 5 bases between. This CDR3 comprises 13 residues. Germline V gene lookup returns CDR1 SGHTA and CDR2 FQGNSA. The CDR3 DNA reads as TGTGCCAGCAGCTTAGGACTCGGAAACACCATATATTTT. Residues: CASSLGLGNTIYF.

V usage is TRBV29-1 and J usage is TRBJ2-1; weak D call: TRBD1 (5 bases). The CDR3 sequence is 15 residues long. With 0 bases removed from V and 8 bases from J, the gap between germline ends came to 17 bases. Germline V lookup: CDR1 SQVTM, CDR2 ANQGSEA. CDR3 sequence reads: CSVEELRVISYEQFF. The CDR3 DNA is TGCAGCGTTGAAGAACTCAGGGTAATATCATATGAGCAGTTCTTC.

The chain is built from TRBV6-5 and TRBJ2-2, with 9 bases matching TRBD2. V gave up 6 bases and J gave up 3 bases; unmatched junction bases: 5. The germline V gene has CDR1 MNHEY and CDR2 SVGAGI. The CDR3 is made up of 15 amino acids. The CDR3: CASSSAGGDTGELFF. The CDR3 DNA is TGTGCCAGCAGCTCAGCGGGGGGCGACACCGGGGAGCTGTTTTTT.

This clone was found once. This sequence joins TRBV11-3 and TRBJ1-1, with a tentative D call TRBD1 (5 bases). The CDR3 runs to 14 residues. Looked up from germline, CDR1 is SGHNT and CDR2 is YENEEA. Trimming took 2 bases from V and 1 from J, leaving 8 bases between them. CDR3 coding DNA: TGTGCCAGCAGCTTACGGGGGGGGAACACTGAAGCTTTCTTT. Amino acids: CASSLRGGNTEAFF.

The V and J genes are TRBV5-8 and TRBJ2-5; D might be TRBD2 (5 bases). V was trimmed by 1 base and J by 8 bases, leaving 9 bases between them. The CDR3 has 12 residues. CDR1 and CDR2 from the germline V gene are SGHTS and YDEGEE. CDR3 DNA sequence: TGTGCCAGCAGCTTGTCCCGGGAAACCCAGTACTTC. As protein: CASSLSRETQYF.

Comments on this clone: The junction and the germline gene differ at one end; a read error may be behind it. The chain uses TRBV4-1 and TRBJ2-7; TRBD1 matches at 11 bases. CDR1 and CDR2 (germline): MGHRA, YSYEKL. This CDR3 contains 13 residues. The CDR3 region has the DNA TGCGCTAGCAGTGGGACAGGGGGGAACGAGCAGTACTTC. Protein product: CASSGTGGNEQYF.

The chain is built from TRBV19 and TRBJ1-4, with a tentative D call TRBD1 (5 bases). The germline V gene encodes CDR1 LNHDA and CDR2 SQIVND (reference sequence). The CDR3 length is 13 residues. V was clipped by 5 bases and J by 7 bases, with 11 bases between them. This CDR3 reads CASSARVLEKLFF. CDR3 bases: TGTGCCAGTAGTGCCAGGGTACTTGAAAAACTGTTTTTT.

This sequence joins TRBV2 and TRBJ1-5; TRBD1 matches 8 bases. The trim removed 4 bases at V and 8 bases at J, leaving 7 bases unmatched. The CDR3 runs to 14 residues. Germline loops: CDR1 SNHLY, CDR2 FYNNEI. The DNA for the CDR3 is TGTGCCAGCAGTGCGGGCAGGGGGCCCGAGCCCCAGCATTTT. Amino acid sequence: CASSAGRGPEPQHF.

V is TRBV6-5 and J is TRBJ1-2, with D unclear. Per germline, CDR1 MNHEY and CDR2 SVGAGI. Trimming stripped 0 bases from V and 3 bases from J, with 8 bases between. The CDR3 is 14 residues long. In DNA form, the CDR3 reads TGTGCCAGCAGTTACTCCTCCACAGACTATGGCTACACCTTC. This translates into CASSYSSTDYGYTF.

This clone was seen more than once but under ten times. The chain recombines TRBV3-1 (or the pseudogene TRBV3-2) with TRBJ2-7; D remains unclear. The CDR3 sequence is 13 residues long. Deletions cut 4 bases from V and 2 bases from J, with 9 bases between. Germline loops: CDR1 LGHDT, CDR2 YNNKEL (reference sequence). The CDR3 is CASSLSVAYEQYF. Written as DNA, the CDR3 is TGTGCCAGCAGCCTCTCGGTAGCCTACGAGCAGTACTTC.

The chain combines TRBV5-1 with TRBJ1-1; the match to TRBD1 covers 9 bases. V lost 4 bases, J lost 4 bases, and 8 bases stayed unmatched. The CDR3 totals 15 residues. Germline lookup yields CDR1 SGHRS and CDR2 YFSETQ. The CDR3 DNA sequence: TGCGCCAGCAGCGCGGACAGGGGAGGGGGCACTGAAGCTTTCTTT. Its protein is CASSADRGGGTEAFF. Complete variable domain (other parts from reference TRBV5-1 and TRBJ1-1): KAGVTQTPRYLIKTRGQQVTLSCSPISGHRSVSWYQQTPGQGLQFLFEYFSETQRNKGNFPGRFSGRQFSNSRSEMNVSTLELGDSALYLCASSADRGGGTEAFFGQGTRLTVV.